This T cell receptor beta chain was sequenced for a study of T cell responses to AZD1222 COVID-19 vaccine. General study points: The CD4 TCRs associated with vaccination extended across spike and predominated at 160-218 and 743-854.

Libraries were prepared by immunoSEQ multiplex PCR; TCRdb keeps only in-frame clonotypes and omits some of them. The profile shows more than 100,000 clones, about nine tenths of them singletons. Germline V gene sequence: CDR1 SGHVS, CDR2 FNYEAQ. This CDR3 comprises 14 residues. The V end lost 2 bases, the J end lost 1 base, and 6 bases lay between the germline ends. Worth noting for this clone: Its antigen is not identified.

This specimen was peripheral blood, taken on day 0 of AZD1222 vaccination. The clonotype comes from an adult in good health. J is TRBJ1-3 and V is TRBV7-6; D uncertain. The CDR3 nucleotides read TGTGCCAGCAGCTTATCAGAGTCTGGAAACACCATATATTTT. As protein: CASSLSESGNTIYF. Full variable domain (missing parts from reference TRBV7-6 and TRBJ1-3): GAGVSQSPRYKVTKRGQDVALRCDPISGHVSLYWYRQALGQGPEFLTYFNYEAQQDKSGLPNDRFSAERPEGSISTLTIQRTEQRDSAMYRCASSLSESGNTIYFGEGSWLTVV.